These T cell receptor beta chains were read from a single sample in a study of cytomegalovirus exposure and HLA in healthy donors. Profiling relied on immunoSEQ multiplex PCR, and the TCRdb table lists in-frame clones only, not all of them. Among around 150,000 clones listed, around 83% were seen once. The sample taken for sequencing was PBMCs. These receptors were collected from a male donor in good health and CMV-seropositive. CDR3s include the opening cysteine and the closing phenylalanine or tryptophan. A D gene is named only where the DNA matches it firmly. Expanded clones are given a class, and other clones once, few, many or no size at all.

TRBJ2-2 | TRBV6-5 | NA | TRBD2 | CASRGAGVTGELFF
TRBJ2-7 | TRBV6-5 | NA | TRBD1 | CASSPTGLRPYEQYF
TRBJ2-7 | TRBV5-6 | NA | NA | CASSDRVKYEQYF
TRBJ1-4 | TRBV28 | NA | TRBD1 | CAIGGPATNEKLFF
TRBJ1-2 | TRBV6-1 | NA | TRBD1 | CASSEDRGIYGYTF
TRBJ2-5 | TRBV15 | once | TRBD1 | CATSRDILTGGRRGQETQYF
TRBJ2-2 | TRBV27 | NA | NA | CASLEGNTGELFF
TRBJ2-7 | TRBV6-1 | many | NA | CASSEGAKDEQYF
TRBJ2-2 | TRBV4-3 | NA | NA | CASSQASPLNGVTGELFF
TRBJ1-1 | TRBV5-1 | NA | TRBD1 | CASSFVQGATEAFF
TRBJ2-1 | TRBV5-1 | NA | NA | CASTNPWGGVEQFF
TRBJ2-2 | TRBV25-1 | once | NA | CASSGIRQTNTGELFF
TRBJ2-5 | TRBV14 | NA | TRBD1 | CASSQAGSRGRETQYF